The following is a T cell receptor (beta chain) sequence with its context. The sample comes from a study of CD8+CD57+ T cells in acquired aplastic anemia. The CDR3 is made up of 16 amino acids. Losses at the gene ends were 2 bases for V and 6 bases for J; bases not matched to a gene: 12. CDR1 is LNHDA and CDR2 is SQIVND in the germline V gene (reference sequence). It was genomic DNA that served as the template for profiling TCR beta VDJ and CDR3. Using its own MiXCR run on the reads, TCRdb lists one record per CDR3 protein. There are 80,000 to 100,000 distinct CDR3 sequences in the sample; about 67% occur only once, and 60% to 80% lies in the top ten. CD8+CD57+ cell expansion had been shown by flow cytometry in patients chosen for sequencing.

Sequencing input: sorted CD4+, CD8+, or CD8+CD57+ T cells (not recorded which) from PBMCs. The chain links TRBV19 to TRBJ1-2, with 7 bases matching TRBD1. The receptor was isolated from a human donor with aplastic anemia. The CDR3 here is CASSIFFRDSENGYTF. CDR3 bases: TGTGCCAGTAGTATATTCTTCCGGGACAGCGAGAATGGCTACACCTTC.